These 20 T cell receptor beta chains were all obtained from the same sample, sequenced in a study of blood T cell repertoires in COVID-19. Libraries were prepared by immunoSEQ multiplex PCR; TCRdb keeps only in-frame clonotypes and omits some of them. The repertoire holds fewer than 120,000 clones, with 82% as singletons. The sequencing input was peripheral blood. Receptors were obtained from a woman aged 60-70 years with acute or convalescent COVID-19.

The chain employs TRBV6-6 and TRBJ2-7; TRBD1 matches at 9 bases. J lost 7 bases, V lost 5 bases, and 9 bases had no gene match. This CDR3 comprises 14 residues. Germline V gives CDR1 MNHNY, CDR2 SVGAGI (reference sequence). The CDR3 loop reads CASSEGTGKREQYF. The CDR3, as DNA: TGTGCCAGCAGTGAGGGGACAGGGAAAAGGGAGCAGTACTTC.

V usage is TRBV11-3 and J usage is TRBJ2-7; 7 bases agree with TRBD1. V was clipped by 7 bases and J by 2 bases; unmatched bases: 8. From germline, CDR1 is SGHNT and CDR2 YENEEA. This CDR3 region has 14 residues. The CDR3 spells CASKASGQAYEQYF. Written as DNA, the CDR3 is TGTGCCAGCAAAGCTTCTGGACAGGCCTACGAGCAGTACTTC.

The J gene is TRBJ2-7, the V gene TRBV3-1 (or the pseudogene TRBV3-2); TRBD2 aligns across 7 bases. Germline loops: CDR1 LGHDT, CDR2 YNNKEL (reference sequence). The length of the CDR3 is 16 residues. After removal of 4 bases from V and 3 bases from J, the junction contained 12 bases not matched to a gene. In DNA, the CDR3 is TGTGCCAGCAGCCCAGCGGGCGCGGGGGAGCACTACGAGCAGTACTTC. Its protein is CASSPAGAGEHYEQYF.

In this sample, this clone turned up a few times. The gene calls are TRBV28 and TRBJ1-2, with TRBD1 as a possible D gene (6 bases). Germline V gene data show CDR1 as MDHEN and CDR2 as SYDVKM. V lost 7 bases, J lost 2 bases, and 11 bases lay in between. The CDR3 has 13 amino acids. DNA of the CDR3: TGTGCCAGCACCGAGGACAGAAACTATGGCTACACCTTC. Translation gives CASTEDRNYGYTF.

The J gene is TRBJ1-5, the V gene TRBV23-1, with TRBD1 matching 7 bases. TRBV23-1 is marked as an open reading frame, function uncertain. CDR3 length: 16 amino acids. Germline trimming cut 6 bases from V and 5 bases from J; bases unmatched to any gene: 13. The DNA for the CDR3 is TGCGCCAGCAGCCTAAAAGGGACAGTATACGATCAGCCCCAGCATTTT. It translates to CASSLKGTVYDQPQHF.

V is TRBV6-5 and J is TRBJ2-7; 7 nucleotides agree with TRBD1. After removal of 6 bases from V and 2 bases from J, the junction contained 7 bases not matched to a gene. Germline lookup yields CDR1 MNHEY and CDR2 SVGAGI. The CDR3 covers 14 residues. The CDR3 region has the DNA TGTGCCAGCAGACGGACGGGACAGACCTACGAGCAGTACTTC. Residues: CASRRTGQTYEQYF.

The chain combines TRBV28 with TRBJ1-5; TRBD1 matches at 10 bases. Germline V gene lookup returns CDR1 MDHEN and CDR2 SYDVKM. This CDR3 is 15 amino acids long. The junction had 7 bases not matched to a gene; V was cut back by 5 bases and J by 6 bases. The CDR3 sequence: CASSRTGTGVQPQHF. The CDR3 DNA reads TGTGCCAGCAGTCGGACCGGGACAGGGGTTCAGCCCCAGCATTTT.

The genes are TRBV2 and TRBJ2-1; D may be TRBD1 (5 bases). The germline V gene encodes CDR1 SNHLY and CDR2 FYNNEI. The CDR3 covers 14 residues. Deletions cut 2 bases from V and 5 bases from J, with 10 bases between. The CDR3 region is CASSEWGPNNEQFF. The CDR3 DNA reads TGTGCCAGCAGTGAATGGGGCCCTAACAATGAGCAGTTCTTC.

The V call is TRBV7-9, the J call TRBJ1-5; maybe TRBD1 (5 bases). There are 13 residues in the CDR3. V gave up 5 bases and J gave up 11 bases, with 16 bases separating them. Germline lookup yields CDR1 SEHNR and CDR2 FQNEAQ (reference sequence). The CDR3 loop reads CASSPRRESAQHF. DNA of the CDR3: TGTGCCAGCAGCCCACGCAGGGAATCAGCCCAGCATTTT. Complete variable domain (other parts from reference TRBV7-9 and TRBJ1-5): DTGVSQNPRHKITKRGQNVTFRCDPISEHNRLYWYRQTLGQGPEFLTYFQNEAQLEKSRLLSDRFSAERPKGSFSTLEIQRTEQGDSAMYLCASSPRRESAQHFGDGTRLSIL.

The chain recombines TRBV14 with TRBJ1-6, with 7 nucleotides matching TRBD1. Trimming cost V 8 bases and J 7 bases; bases outside gene matches: 8. Germline loops: CDR1 SGHDN, CDR2 FVKESK. The CDR3 is 14 amino acids. CDR3 sequence: CASRTGTANSPLHF. The CDR3 nucleotides are TGTGCCAGCCGAACCGGGACAGCCAATTCACCCCTCCACTTT.

This clone was recorded only once. This chain links TRBV19 with TRBJ1-1; the D is unclear. The V gene's germline CDR1 is LNHDA and CDR2 SQIVND (reference sequence). The CDR3 is made up of 13 amino acids. The ends were cut back, 2 bases at V and 2 bases at J, with 6 bases in the middle. The CDR3 region is CASSIQANTEAFF. CDR3 DNA: TGTGCCAGTAGTATACAGGCAAACACTGAAGCTTTCTTT.

In regard to this clone: The junction and the germline gene differ at one end; a read error may be behind it. The V gene is TRBV27, the J gene TRBJ1-2; TRBD1 might be the D (6 bases). Looked up from germline, CDR1 is MNHEY and CDR2 is SMNVEV (reference sequence). This CDR3 has 13 amino acids. The CDR3, as DNA: TGCGCCACCAAAGACAGGTCGAAAGATGGCTACACCTTC. Translated: CATKDRSKDGYTF.

This clone was counted once. The V call is TRBV9, the J call TRBJ1-4; 7 positions agree with TRBD1. CDR1 and CDR2 from the germline V gene are SGDLS and YYNGEE. This CDR3 region has 15 residues. J gave up 8 bases and V 0 bases, and 7 bases lay outside the gene matches. The CDR3 protein is CASSVAGGLKEKLFF. CDR3 bases: TGTGCCAGCAGCGTAGCAGGGGGTCTGAAAGAAAAACTGTTTTTT. Complete variable domain (other parts from reference TRBV9 and TRBJ1-4): DSGVTQTPKHLITATGQRVTLRCSPRSGDLSVYWYQQSLDQGLQFLIQYYNGEERAKGNILERFSAQQFPDLHSELNLSSLELGDSALYFCASSVAGGLKEKLFFGSGTQLSVL.

This chain's CDR3 is CARGTDKEEAFF. CDR3 bases: TGTGCCAGGGGGACAGATAAAGAGGAAGCTTTCTTT. This chain joins TRBV2 and TRBJ1-1, with 7 nucleotides matching TRBD1. Germline CDR1 is SNHLY and CDR2 is FYNNEI. There are 12 residues in the CDR3. V lost 9 bases to trimming and J lost 8 bases; unmatched junction nucleotides: 9.

This chain links TRBV7-2 with TRBJ2-5, with TRBD1 as a possible D gene (6 bases). The germline V gene has CDR1 SGHTA and CDR2 FQGNSA. V lost 5 bases to trimming and J lost 5 bases, with 15 bases between them. There are 14 residues in the CDR3. CDR3 loop: CASSPYRDKETQYF. CDR3 nucleotides: TGTGCCAGCAGCCCCTACCGGGACAAGGAGACCCAGTACTTC.

The chain uses TRBV19 and TRBJ1-1; tentatively, D is TRBD1 (5 bases). Germline CDR1 and CDR2: LNHDA and SQIVND (reference sequence). Trimming took 5 bases from V and 1 from J, leaving 8 bases between them. The CDR3 length is 13 residues. This chain's CDR3 is CASSLTENTEAFF. DNA of the CDR3: TGTGCCAGTAGTTTGACAGAGAACACTGAAGCTTTCTTT.

Here the CDR3 DNA reads TGTGCCAGCAGCACCTACCGGGACAGGGACTATGGCTACACCTTC. It specifies CASSTYRDRDYGYTF. The chain joins TRBV7-6 to TRBJ1-2, with 9 bases aligning to TRBD1. Germline-derived CDR1 and CDR2 are SGHVS and FNYEAQ. The CDR3 contains 15 residues. J was trimmed by 3 bases and V by 5 bases; bases with no gene match: 7.

The chain employs TRBV2 and TRBJ2-7, with D perhaps TRBD1 (6 bases). The CDR3 runs 12 residues. V lost 6 bases and J lost 3, with 9 bases in between. Germline V lookup: CDR1 SNHLY, CDR2 FYNNEI. CDR3 protein: CASRQGGYEQYF. The CDR3 region has the DNA TGTGCCAGCAGACAGGGCGGCTACGAGCAGTACTTC.

V is TRBV28 and J is TRBJ1-5; no clear D gene. Trimming left V 5 bases short and J 7 bases short, with 12 bases between. Germline V gene data show CDR1 as MDHEN and CDR2 as SYDVKM. The CDR3 consists of 13 residues. CDR3 residues: CASSRGVGQPQHF. The CDR3 DNA is TGTGCCAGCAGTCGGGGTGTGGGACAGCCCCAGCATTTT.

The V gene is TRBV25-1, the J gene TRBJ1-1; 8 nucleotides agree with TRBD1. J gave up 2 bases and V 4 bases, and 6 bases lay outside the gene matches. Per germline, CDR1 MGHDK and CDR2 SYGVNS. CDR3 length equals 15 residues. The DNA for the CDR3 is TGTGCCAGCAGTGGGACAGGGAATCATAACACTGAAGCTTTCTTT. It is translated as CASSGTGNHNTEAFF. The whole variable domain, remainder taken from reference TRBV25-1 and TRBJ1-1, is EADIYQTPRYLVIGTGKKITLECSQTMGHDKMYWYQQDPGMELHLIHYSYGVNSTEKGDLSSESTVSRIRTEHFPLTLESARPSHTSQYLCASSGTGNHNTEAFFGQGTRLTVV.